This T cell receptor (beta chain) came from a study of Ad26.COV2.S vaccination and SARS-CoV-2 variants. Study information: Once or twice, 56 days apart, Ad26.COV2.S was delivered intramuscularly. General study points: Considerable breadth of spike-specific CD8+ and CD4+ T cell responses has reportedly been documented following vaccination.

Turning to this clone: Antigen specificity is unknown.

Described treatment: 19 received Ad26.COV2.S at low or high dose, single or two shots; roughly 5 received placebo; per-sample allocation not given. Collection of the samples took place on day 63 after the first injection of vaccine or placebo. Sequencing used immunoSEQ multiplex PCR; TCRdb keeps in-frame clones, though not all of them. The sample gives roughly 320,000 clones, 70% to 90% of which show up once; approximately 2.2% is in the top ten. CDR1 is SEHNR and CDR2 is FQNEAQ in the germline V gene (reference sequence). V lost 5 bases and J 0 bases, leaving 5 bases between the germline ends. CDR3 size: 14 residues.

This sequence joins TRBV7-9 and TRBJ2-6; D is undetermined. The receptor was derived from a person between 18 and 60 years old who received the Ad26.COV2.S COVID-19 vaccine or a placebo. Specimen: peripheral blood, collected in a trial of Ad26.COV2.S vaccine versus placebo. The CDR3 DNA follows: TGTGCCAGCAGCGAGAACTCTGGGGCCAACGTCCTGACTTTC. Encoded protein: CASSENSGANVLTF.